A selection of T cell receptor beta chains follows, all from one sample in a study of blood T cells in healthy people across ages. TCRdb re-called the 5' RACE reads with MiXCR, one entry per CDR3 protein. The sample lists about 780,000 distinct CDR3 sequences, around 25% occurring once. These same data were also listed under a study on T cells of mothers and their children.

The sample taken for sequencing was blood. The receptors derive from a boy between 10 and 17 years old in good health. Each CDR3 is given with its conserved first and last residue. The D gene is left open where the match is weak. The size entry is marked missing in some rows and otherwise reads once, few, many or a size class.

abundance	len	d_gene	v_gene	j_gene	CDR3aa	CDR3nt
few	15	.	TRBV20-1	TRBJ2-7	CSARVAGAGLYEQYF	TGCAGTGCTAGGGTAGCTGGGGCCGGGTTATACGAGCAGTACTTC
many	16	TRBD2	TRBV6-5	TRBJ2-5	CASSSLGRGGPETQYF	TGTGCCAGCAGCTCCCTTGGGCGGGGGGGCCCAGAGACCCAGTACTTC
.	16	.	TRBV24-1	TRBJ2-2	CATSDPGHQNTGELFF	TGTGCCACCAGTGATCCGGGACACCAGAACACCGGGGAGCTGTTTTTT
.	14	.	TRBV6-6	TRBJ1-1	CASSPTGKNTEAFF	TGTGCCAGCAGTCCGACAGGAAAAAACACTGAAGCTTTCTTT
.	16	TRBD2	TRBV5-1	TRBJ2-1	CASSSSLAGFYNEQFF	TGCGCCAGCAGCTCGTCTCTAGCGGGGTTCTACAATGAGCAGTTCTTC
.	14	TRBD1	TRBV18	TRBJ1-1	CASSPRSGGTEAFF	TGTGCCAGCTCACCGAGGTCAGGGGGCACTGAAGCTTTCTTT
.	17	TRBD2	TRBV7-6	TRBJ2-5	CASSLAASGGTQETQYF	TGTGCCAGCAGCCTCGCCGCCAGCGGGGGGACCCAAGAGACCCAGTACTTC
.	13	.	TRBV7-3	TRBJ2-7	CASSLTIIDEQYF	TGTGCCAGCAGTTTAACTATTATCGACGAGCAGTACTTC
.	15	.	TRBV5-1	TRBJ1-1	CASSLMGSMNTEAFF	TGCGCCAGCAGCTTGATGGGGTCTATGAACACTGAAGCTTTCTTT
many	15	.	TRBV9	TRBJ2-7	CASSPRGQSSYEQYF	TGTGCCAGCAGCCCGCGGGGACAGAGCTCCTACGAGCAGTACTTC
.	13	.	TRBV20-1	TRBJ1-5	CSARKELNQPQHF	TGCAGTGCTAGGAAGGAGTTGAATCAGCCCCAGCATTTT
few	15	TRBD1	TRBV6-5	TRBJ2-7	CASSYGRGFRYEQYF	TGTGCCAGCAGTTACGGCAGGGGGTTCCGGTACGAGCAGTACTTC
few	13	.	TRBV6-2/TRBV6-3	TRBJ2-7	CASSYSGATEQYF	TGTGCCAGCAGTTACTCTGGGGCAACCGAGCAGTACTTC
.	14	.	TRBV10-3	TRBJ2-7	CAIGGSGSSYEQYF	TGTGCCATCGGGGGGAGCGGAAGCTCCTACGAGCAGTACTTC
.	13	.	TRBV12-3/TRBV12-4	TRBJ1-2	CASSFGGLVGYTF	TGTGCCAGCAGTTTCGGGGGCCTTGTGGGCTACACCTTC
few	15	.	TRBV6-6	TRBJ2-5	CASSPPEEGWETQYF	TGTGCCAGCAGTCCCCCCGAGGAGGGTTGGGAGACCCAGTACTTC
.	15	.	TRBV6-6	TRBJ2-3	CASSYMRGETDTQYF	TGTGCCAGCAGTTACATGAGGGGGGAGACAGATACGCAGTATTTT
few	16	TRBD2	TRBV7-2	TRBJ2-5	CASSLGGLAGVRTQYF	TGTGCCAGCAGCTTAGGGGGACTAGCGGGGGTCCGCACCCAGTACTTC
many	13	.	TRBV5-1	TRBJ2-7	CASSSGPTYEQYF	TGCGCCAGCAGCTCGGGGCCCACCTACGAGCAGTACTTC
.	13	TRBD1	TRBV12-3/TRBV12-4	TRBJ2-1	CASRNRGRDEQFF	TGTGCCAGCAGGAACAGGGGGAGAGATGAGCAGTTCTTC
few	11	.	TRBV11-2	TRBJ2-1	CASSLAGQQFF	TGTGCCAGCAGCTTAGCCGGGCAGCAGTTCTTC